Given below is one TCR beta chain in context. Sequencing used immunoSEQ multiplex PCR; TCRdb keeps in-frame clones, though not all of them. The sample yields over 150,000 clones, about 86% seen once. This sample stems from a study of blood T cell repertoires in COVID-19. The participants were between about 18 and 90 years old and came from some 25 US areas. The receptor's source is a man between 50 and 59 years old who had recovered from COVID-19. Sequencing was carried out using PBMCs or T cells enriched from blood (not recorded which).

CDR3 nucleotide sequence: TGTGCCAGCCACAACCGGGGGGGCAATGAGCAGTTCTTC. Amino acids: CASHNRGGNEQFF. J is TRBJ2-1 and V is TRBV7-2, with 8 bases matching TRBD2. In germline, CDR1 is SGHTA, CDR2 FQGNSA. V lost 8 bases, J lost 6 bases, and 6 bases stayed unmatched. CDR3 length: 13 residues.